What follows are 5 T cell receptor beta chains derived from one specimen sequenced in a study of OX40 agonist ivuxolimab in advanced cancers. Profiled with immunoSEQ multiplex PCR; TCRdb holds only in-frame clones, not every one. The sample shows 45,000 to 70,000 clones, 75% to 85% of them seen only once. Sequences were derived from CD4+ or CD8+ T cells sorted from blood, sampled in a trial of the OX40 agonist ivuxolimab. The receptor source for this set is an adult with an advanced solid tumor such as melanoma, head and neck, liver or kidney cancer.

This clone was picked up a small number of times. The chain couples TRBV28 to TRBJ2-2, with TRBD2 as a possible D gene (5 bases). This CDR3 has 16 residues. CDR1 is MDHEN and CDR2 is SYDVKM in the germline V gene. V shed 4 bases and J shed 6 bases, with 18 bases lying between them. CDR3 loop: CASSSFQRRYAGELFF. The CDR3 DNA is TGTGCCAGCAGTTCCTTTCAGCGGAGATATGCCGGGGAGCTGTTTTTT.

The chain couples TRBV5-1 to TRBJ1-4; D is perhaps TRBD1 (5 bases). The CDR3 runs 17 residues. V was pared by 1 base and J by 0 bases, with 13 bases between. Per germline, CDR1 SGHRS and CDR2 YFSETQ. The CDR3 loop is CASSLSGTLATNEKLFF. The DNA for the CDR3 is TGCGCCAGCAGCTTGTCAGGGACCCTTGCAACTAATGAAAAACTGTTTTTT. Full variable domain (missing parts from reference TRBV5-1 and TRBJ1-4): KAGVTQTPRYLIKTRGQQVTLSCSPISGHRSVSWYQQTPGQGLQFLFEYFSETQRNKGNFPGRFSGRQFSNSRSEMNVSTLELGDSALYLCASSLSGTLATNEKLFFGSGTQLSVL.

The gene calls are TRBV11-2 and TRBJ1-5, with D perhaps matching TRBD1 (5 bases). V was cut by 5 bases and J by 0 bases, with 11 bases left in between. Germline V gives CDR1 SGHAT, CDR2 FQNNGV. The length of the CDR3 is 15 residues. The CDR3 nucleotides are TGTGCCAGCAGCCCGGGGGGTGGTAGCAATCAGCCCCAGCATTTT. Protein product: CASSPGGGSNQPQHF.

CDR3 nucleotide sequence: TGTGCCAGCAGCTTGCGGGGGTGGGCCGGGGAGCTGTTTTTT. Its translation is CASSLRGWAGELFF. This sequence joins TRBV5-4 and TRBJ2-2, with a tentative D call TRBD2 (6 bases). The germline V gene encodes CDR1 SGHNT and CDR2 YYREEE (reference sequence). The V and J ends lost 1 base and 6 bases respectively, with 10 bases between them. CDR3 length: 14 amino acids. The full variable domain, with the rest looked up from reference TRBV5-4 and TRBJ2-2, is ETGVTQSPTHLIKTRGQQVTLRCSSQSGHNTVSWYQQALGQGPQFIFQYYREEENGRGNFPPRFSGLQFPNYSSELNVNALELDDSALYLCASSLRGWAGELFFGEGSRLTVL.

The chain is built from TRBV4-2 and TRBJ2-1; 7 nucleotides agree with TRBD1. In germline, CDR1 is LGHNA, CDR2 YNFKEQ. CDR3 length: 14 amino acids. With 2 bases clipped from V and 4 bases from J, the junction kept 2 bases outside the gene matches. The CDR3 nucleotides read TGTGCCAGCAGCCAAACAGGGGTTTACAATGAGCAGTTCTTC. It is translated as CASSQTGVYNEQFF.